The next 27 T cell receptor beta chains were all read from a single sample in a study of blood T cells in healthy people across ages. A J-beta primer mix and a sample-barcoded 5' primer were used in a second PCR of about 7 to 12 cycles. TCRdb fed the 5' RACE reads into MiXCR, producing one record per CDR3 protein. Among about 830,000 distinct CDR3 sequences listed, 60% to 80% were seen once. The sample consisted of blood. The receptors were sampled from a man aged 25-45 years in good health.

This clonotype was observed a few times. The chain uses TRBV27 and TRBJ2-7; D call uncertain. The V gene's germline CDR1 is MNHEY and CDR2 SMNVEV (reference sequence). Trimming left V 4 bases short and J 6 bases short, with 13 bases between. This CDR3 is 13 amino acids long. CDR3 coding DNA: TGTGCCAGCAGTTGGAGTTTCCGGGCCGAGCAGTACTTC. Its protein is CASSWSFRAEQYF.

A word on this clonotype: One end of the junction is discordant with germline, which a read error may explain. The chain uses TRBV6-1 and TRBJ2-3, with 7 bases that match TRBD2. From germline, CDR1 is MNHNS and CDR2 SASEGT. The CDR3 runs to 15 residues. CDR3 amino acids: CAGSEVGSGDGTQYF. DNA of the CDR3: TGTGCCGGCAGTGAAGTGGGCAGCGGGGATGGTACGCAGTATTTT.

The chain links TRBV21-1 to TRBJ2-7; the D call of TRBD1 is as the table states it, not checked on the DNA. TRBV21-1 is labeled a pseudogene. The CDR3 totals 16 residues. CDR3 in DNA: TGTGCCAGCAGCAAAGTTCTGACAGGGAGCTCCTACGAGCAGTACTTC. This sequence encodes CASSKVLTGSSYEQYF.

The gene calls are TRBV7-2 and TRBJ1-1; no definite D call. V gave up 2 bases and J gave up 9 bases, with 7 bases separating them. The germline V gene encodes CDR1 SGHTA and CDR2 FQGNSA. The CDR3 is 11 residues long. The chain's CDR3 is CASSLFLKAFF. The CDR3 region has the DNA TGTGCCAGCAGCTTATTTCTAAAAGCTTTCTTT.

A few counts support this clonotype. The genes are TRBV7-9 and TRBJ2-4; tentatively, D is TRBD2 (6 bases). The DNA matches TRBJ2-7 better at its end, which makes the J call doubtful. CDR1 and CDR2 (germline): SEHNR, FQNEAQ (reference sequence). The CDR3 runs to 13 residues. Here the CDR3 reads CASQRGEAYEQYF. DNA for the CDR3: TGTGCCAGCCAACGAGGGGAGGCGTACGAGCAGTACTTC.

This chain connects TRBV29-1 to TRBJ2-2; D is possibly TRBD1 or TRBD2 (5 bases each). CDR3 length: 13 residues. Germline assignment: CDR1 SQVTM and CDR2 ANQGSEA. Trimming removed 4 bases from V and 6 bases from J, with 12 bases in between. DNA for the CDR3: TGCAGCGTTGCCAGGGAGACCCCCGGGGAGCTGTTTTTT. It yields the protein CSVARETPGELFF.

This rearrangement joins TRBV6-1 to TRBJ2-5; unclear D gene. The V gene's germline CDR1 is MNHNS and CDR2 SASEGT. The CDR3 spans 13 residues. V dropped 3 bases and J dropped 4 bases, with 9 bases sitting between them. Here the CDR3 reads CASSDTQLETQYF. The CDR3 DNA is TGTGCCAGCAGTGACACCCAGCTAGAGACCCAGTACTTC.

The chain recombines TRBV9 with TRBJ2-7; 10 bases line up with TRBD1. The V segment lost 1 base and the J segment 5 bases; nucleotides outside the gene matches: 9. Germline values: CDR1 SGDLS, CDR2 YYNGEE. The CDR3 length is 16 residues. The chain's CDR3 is CASSVHRDRGVHEQYF. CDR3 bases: TGTGCCAGCAGCGTACACCGGGACAGGGGTGTTCACGAGCAGTACTTC. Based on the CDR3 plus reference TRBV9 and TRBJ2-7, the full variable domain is DSGVTQTPKHLITATGQRVTLRCSPRSGDLSVYWYQQSLDQGLQFLIQYYNGEERAKGNILERFSAQQFPDLHSELNLSSLELGDSALYFCASSVHRDRGVHEQYFGPGTRLTVT.

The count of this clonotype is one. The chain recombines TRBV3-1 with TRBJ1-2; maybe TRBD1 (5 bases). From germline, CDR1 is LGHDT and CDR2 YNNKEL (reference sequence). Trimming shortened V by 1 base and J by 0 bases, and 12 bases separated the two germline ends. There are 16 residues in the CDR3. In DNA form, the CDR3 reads TGTGCCAGCAGCCAAGGGGTTGGGGGGTCTAACTATGGCTACACCTTC. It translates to CASSQGVGGSNYGYTF.

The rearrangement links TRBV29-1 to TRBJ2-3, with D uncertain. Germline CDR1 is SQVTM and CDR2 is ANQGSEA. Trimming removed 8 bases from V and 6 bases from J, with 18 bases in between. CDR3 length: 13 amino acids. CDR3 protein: CSTRLGFYDTQYF. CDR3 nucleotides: TGCAGCACCCGATTGGGATTTTACGATACGCAGTATTTT.

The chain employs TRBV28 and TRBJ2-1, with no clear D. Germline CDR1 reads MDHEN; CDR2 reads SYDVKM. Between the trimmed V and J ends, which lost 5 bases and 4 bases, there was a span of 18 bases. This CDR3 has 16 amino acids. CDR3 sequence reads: CASSTPGRPPYNEQFF. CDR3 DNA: TGTGCCAGCAGTACCCCCGGCCGCCCCCCTTACAATGAGCAGTTCTTC.

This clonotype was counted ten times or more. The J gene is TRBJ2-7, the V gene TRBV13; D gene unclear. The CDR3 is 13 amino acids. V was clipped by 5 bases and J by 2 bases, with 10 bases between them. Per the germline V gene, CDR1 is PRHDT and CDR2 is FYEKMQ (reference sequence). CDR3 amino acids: CASSPGRTYEQYF. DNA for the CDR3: TGTGCCAGCAGCCCCGGGCGGACCTACGAGCAGTACTTC.

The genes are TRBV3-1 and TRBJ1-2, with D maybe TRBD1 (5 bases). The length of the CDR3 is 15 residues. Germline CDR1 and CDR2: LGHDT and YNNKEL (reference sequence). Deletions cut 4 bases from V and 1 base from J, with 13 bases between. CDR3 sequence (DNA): TGTGCCAGCAGCCCTGGGGCTGGGGTTAACTATGGCTACACCTTC. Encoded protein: CASSPGAGVNYGYTF.

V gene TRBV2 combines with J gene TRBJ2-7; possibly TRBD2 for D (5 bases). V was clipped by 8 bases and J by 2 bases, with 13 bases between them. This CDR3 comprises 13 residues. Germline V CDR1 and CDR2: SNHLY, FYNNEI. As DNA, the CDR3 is TGTGCCAGCGGGGAGCCCTTTACCTACGAGCAGTACTTC. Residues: CASGEPFTYEQYF.

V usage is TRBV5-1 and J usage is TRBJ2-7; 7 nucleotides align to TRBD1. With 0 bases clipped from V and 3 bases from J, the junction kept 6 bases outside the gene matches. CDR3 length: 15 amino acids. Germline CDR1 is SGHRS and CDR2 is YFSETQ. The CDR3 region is CASSLAGTDLYEQYF. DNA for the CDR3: TGCGCCAGCAGCTTGGCCGGGACAGACCTCTACGAGCAGTACTTC. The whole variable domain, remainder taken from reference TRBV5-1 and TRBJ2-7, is KAGVTQTPRYLIKTRGQQVTLSCSPISGHRSVSWYQQTPGQGLQFLFEYFSETQRNKGNFPGRFSGRQFSNSRSEMNVSTLELGDSALYLCASSLAGTDLYEQYFGPGTRLTVT.

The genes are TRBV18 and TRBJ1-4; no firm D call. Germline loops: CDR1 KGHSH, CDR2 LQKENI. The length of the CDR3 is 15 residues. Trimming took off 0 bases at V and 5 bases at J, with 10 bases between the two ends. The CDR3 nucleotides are TGTGCCAGCTCACCACCGTCGCCTGGGAATGAAAAACTGTTTTTT. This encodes CASSPPSPGNEKLFF. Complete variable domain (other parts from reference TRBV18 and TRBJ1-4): NAGVMQNPRHLVRRRGQEARLRCSPMKGHSHVYWYRQLPEEGLKFMVYLQKENIIDESGMPKERFSAEFPKEGPSILRIQQVVRGDSAAYFCASSPPSPGNEKLFFGSGTQLSVL.

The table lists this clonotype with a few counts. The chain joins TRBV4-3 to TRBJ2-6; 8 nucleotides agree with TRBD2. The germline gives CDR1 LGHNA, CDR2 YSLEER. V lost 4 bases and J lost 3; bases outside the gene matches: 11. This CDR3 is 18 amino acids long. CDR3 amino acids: CASSPLGSGVYGANVLTF. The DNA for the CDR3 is TGCGCCAGCAGCCCCCTCGGTAGCGGGGTCTATGGGGCCAACGTCCTGACTTTC.

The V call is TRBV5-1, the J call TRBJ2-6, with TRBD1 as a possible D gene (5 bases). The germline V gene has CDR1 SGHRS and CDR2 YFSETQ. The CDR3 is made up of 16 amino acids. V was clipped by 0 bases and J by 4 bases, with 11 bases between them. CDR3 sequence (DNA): TGCGCCAGCAGCTTGGGATACACAGGCGGGGCCAACGTCCTGACTTTC. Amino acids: CASSLGYTGGANVLTF. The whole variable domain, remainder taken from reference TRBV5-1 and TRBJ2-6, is KAGVTQTPRYLIKTRGQQVTLSCSPISGHRSVSWYQQTPGQGLQFLFEYFSETQRNKGNFPGRFSGRQFSNSRSEMNVSTLELGDSALYLCASSLGYTGGANVLTFGAGSRLTVL.

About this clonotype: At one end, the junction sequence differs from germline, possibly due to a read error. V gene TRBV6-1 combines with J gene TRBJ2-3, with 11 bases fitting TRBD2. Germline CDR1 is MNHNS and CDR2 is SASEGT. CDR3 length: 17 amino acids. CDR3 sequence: CASFGKGLADSTDTQYF. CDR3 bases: TGTGCCAGCTTTGGGAAGGGACTAGCGGACAGCACGGATACGCAGTATTTT.

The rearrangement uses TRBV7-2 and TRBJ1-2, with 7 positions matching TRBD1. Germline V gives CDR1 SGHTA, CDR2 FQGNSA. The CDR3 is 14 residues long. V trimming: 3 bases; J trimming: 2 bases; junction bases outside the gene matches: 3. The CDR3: CASSFPGQNYGYTF. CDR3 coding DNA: TGTGCCAGCAGCTTCCCGGGACAGAACTATGGCTACACCTTC.

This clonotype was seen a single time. The CDR3 DNA reads TGTGCCAGCAGCCCCACCAGAGACGGGGACTATGGCTACACCTTC. This gives the protein CASSPTRDGDYGYTF. V gene TRBV6-1 combines with J gene TRBJ1-2; unclear D gene. V was shortened by 6 bases and J by 3 bases, with 17 bases between the two germline ends. CDR3 length: 15 residues. Germline V lookup: CDR1 MNHNS, CDR2 SASEGT.

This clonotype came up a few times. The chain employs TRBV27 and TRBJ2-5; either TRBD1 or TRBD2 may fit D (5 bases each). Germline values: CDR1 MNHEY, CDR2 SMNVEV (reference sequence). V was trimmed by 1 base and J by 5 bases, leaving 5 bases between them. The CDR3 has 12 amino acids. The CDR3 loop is CASSLWDETQYF. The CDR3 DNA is TGTGCCAGCAGTTTATGGGACGAGACCCAGTACTTC.

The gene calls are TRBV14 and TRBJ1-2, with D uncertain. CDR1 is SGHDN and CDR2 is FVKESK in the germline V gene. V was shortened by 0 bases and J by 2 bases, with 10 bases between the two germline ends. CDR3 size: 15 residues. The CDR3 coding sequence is TGTGCCAGCAGCCAAGAAGCGATAATCAACTATGGCTACACCTTC. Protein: CASSQEAIINYGYTF.

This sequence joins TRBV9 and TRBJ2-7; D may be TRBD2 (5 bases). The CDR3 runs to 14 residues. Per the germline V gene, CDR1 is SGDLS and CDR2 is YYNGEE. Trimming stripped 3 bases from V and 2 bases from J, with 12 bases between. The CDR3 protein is CASSAGLSPYEQYF. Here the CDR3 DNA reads TGTGCCAGCAGCGCTGGACTCAGCCCCTACGAGCAGTACTTC.

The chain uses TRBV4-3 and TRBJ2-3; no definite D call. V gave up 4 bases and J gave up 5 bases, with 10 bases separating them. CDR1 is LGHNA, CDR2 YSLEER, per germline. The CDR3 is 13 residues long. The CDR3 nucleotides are TGCGCCAGCAGCCTGCGAAAGAAAGATACGCAGTATTTT. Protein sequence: CASSLRKKDTQYF.

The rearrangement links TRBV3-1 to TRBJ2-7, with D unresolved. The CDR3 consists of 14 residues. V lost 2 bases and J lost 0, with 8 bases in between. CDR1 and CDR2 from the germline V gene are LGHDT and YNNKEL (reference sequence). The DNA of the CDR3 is TGTGCCAGCAGCCAAAGTGGTAGCTCCTACGAGCAGTACTTC. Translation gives CASSQSGSSYEQYF.

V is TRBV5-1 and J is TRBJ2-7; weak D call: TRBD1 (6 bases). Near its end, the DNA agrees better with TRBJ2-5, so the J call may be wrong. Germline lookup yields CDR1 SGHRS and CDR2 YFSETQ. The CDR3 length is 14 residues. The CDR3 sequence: CASSSYTGMETQYF. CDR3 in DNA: TGCGCCAGCAGCTCATACACAGGGATGGAGACCCAGTACTTC.